This T cell receptor (beta chain) emerged from a study of shared clonotypes between healthy human individuals. Findings of the study overall: Around 5.3% of naive CD4 clonotypes were shared across several donors. Rarefaction analysis demonstrated incomplete sorted-subset sequencing notwithstanding large depth.

Trimming pared 3 bases from V and 2 bases from J, leaving 7 bases between. The CDR3 totals 14 residues. Germline CDR1 reads SGHNT; CDR2 reads YENEEA. All of the donors resided in Nashville, Tennessee, and each was a Caucasian adult. This clone was observed a single time. The antigen is unknown. This CDR3 is also generated by other DNA sequences in the sample. The repertoire was sequenced with immunoSEQ multiplex PCR; TCRdb's copy has only in-frame clones and lacks some. The sample lists 2.3 million or so clones, 85% to 95% occurring once. The chain couples TRBV11-3 to TRBJ2-2, with D tentatively TRBD1 (5 bases). The receptor was derived from a man aged 18 to 29 in good health. Some clones in this sample may be carry-over from other donors' samples. Material: naive CD4+ T cells from PBMCs. Subset reported: CD45RA+ positively selected. The CDR3 is CASSLGPNTGELFF. The DNA of the CDR3 is TGTGCCAGCAGCTTGGGGCCTAACACCGGGGAGCTGTTTTTT.